One and the same sample provided the 2 T cell receptor beta chains below, sequenced in a study of CD8 T cells in Susac syndrome. Reverse transcription of roughly 0.45 to 1 ug RNA was carried out with random hexamers. TCRdb passed the immunoSEQ multiplex PCR reads through MiXCR, listing each CDR3 protein once. This table has some 140,000 distinct CDR3 sequences, around 85% appearing once. The specimen sequenced was CD8+ T cells from PBMCs. The receptor set was obtained from a human donor with multiple sclerosis.

The chain recombines TRBV12-3 or TRBV12-4 with TRBJ2-3; 8 nucleotides align to TRBD1. The V segment lost 4 bases and the J segment 9 bases; nucleotides outside the gene matches: 12. This CDR3 spans 15 amino acids. The DNA for the CDR3 is TGTGCCAGCAGTTCCCCCCAGGGGGCCCCCAGGACGCAGTATTTT. Its protein product is CASSSPQGAPRTQYF.

V gene TRBV4-1 combines with J gene TRBJ2-1; 9 bases fit TRBD2. Germline V gives CDR1 MGHRA, CDR2 YSYEKL. V gave up 0 bases and J gave up 7 bases; unmatched junction bases: 7. This CDR3 comprises 16 residues. CDR3: CASSQDRPSGANEQFF. As DNA, the CDR3 is TGCGCCAGCAGCCAAGATCGGCCTAGCGGGGCTAATGAGCAGTTCTTC.